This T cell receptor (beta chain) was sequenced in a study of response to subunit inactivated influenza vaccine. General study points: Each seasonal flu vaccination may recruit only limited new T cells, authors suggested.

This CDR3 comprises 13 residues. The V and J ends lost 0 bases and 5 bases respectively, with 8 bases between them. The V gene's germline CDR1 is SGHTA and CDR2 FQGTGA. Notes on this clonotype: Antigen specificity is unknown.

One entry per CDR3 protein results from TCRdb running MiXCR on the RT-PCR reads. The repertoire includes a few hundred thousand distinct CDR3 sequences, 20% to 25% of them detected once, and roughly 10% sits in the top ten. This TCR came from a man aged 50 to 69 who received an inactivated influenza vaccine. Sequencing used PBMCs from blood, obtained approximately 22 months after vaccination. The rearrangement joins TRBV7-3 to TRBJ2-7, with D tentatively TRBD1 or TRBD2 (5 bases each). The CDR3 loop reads CASSLTRDHEQYF. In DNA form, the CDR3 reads TGTGCCAGCAGCTTAACTCGGGACCACGAGCAGTACTTC. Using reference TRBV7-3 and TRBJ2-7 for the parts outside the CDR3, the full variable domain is GAGVSQTPSNKVTEKGKYVELRCDPISGHTALYWYRQSLGQGPEFLIYFQGTGAADDSGLPNDRFFAVRPEGSVSTLKIQRTERGDSAVYLCASSLTRDHEQYFGPGTRLTVT.